These T cell receptor beta chains were read from a single sample in a study of blood T cell repertoires in COVID-19. Generated by immunoSEQ multiplex PCR, the TCRdb table keeps only in-frame clones and is missing some. This repertoire shows some 300,000 clones, nearly 90% found once; its top ten account for 3.5% to 4.5%. The specimen was PBMCs or T cells enriched from blood (not recorded which). These TCRs come from a woman younger than 35 with acute COVID-19. The CDR3 runs from the conserved cysteine through the conserved F or W. Each record gives: clone size, V gene, D gene, J gene, CDR3 DNA, CDR3 protein. D genes are given only for firm matches. Clone size is shown for a subset of rows, as once, few, many or a class of expanded clone.

size: NA
V: TRBV30
D: TRBD2
J: TRBJ2-7
DNA: TGTGCCTGGAGCCGCGGACTGGGAGGGGCCGAGCAGTACTTC
CDR3: CAWSRGLGGAEQYF

size: NA
V: TRBV7-9
D: NA
J: TRBJ2-7
DNA: TGTGCCAGCAGCTTAGATGTAAACGAGCAGTACTTC
CDR3: CASSLDVNEQYF

size: many
V: TRBV6-1
D: NA
J: TRBJ2-7
DNA: TGTGCCAGCAGTGAAGCGGTTGGAGGGTTCTACGAGCAGTACTTC
CDR3: CASSEAVGGFYEQYF

size: NA
V: TRBV28
D: TRBD1
J: TRBJ1-4
DNA: TGTGCCAGCAGAACGCCAGGGGGCGGTGAAAAACTGTTTTTT
CDR3: CASRTPGGGEKLFF

size: NA
V: TRBV12-3/TRBV12-4
D: NA
J: TRBJ1-5
DNA: TGTGCCAGCAGTTTAGGAGGAGATCAGCCCCAGCATTTT
CDR3: CASSLGGDQPQHF

size: NA
V: TRBV9
D: NA
J: TRBJ2-2
DNA: TGTGCCAGCAGCGTAGCTAGCTGGGGTGACACCGGGGAGCTGTTTTTT
CDR3: CASSVASWGDTGELFF

size: NA
V: TRBV24-1
D: TRBD2
J: TRBJ2-1
DNA: TGTGCCACCAGTGAGGAGCCGGGACTAGCGGGGAGTAATTACAATGAGCAGTTCTTC
CDR3: CATSEEPGLAGSNYNEQFF

size: NA
V: TRBV23-1
D: NA
J: TRBJ2-7
DNA: TGCGCCAGCAGTCAATACGTGAGTGAGGGGGGGTTATACGAGCAGTACTTC
CDR3: CASSQYVSEGGLYEQYF

size: NA
V: TRBV7-6
D: NA
J: TRBJ2-3
DNA: TGTGCCAGCGCCTCCCGATACAGGGCCCGCACAGATACGCAGTATTTT
CDR3: CASASRYRARTDTQYF

size: NA
V: TRBV18
D: NA
J: TRBJ1-5
DNA: TGTGCCAGCTCACCCCAACAGGGCGACAATCAGCCCCAGCATTTT
CDR3: CASSPQQGDNQPQHF

size: NA
V: TRBV28
D: NA
J: TRBJ1-5
DNA: TGTGCCAGCAGTTTATTGGGCAGGGAGGGTCAGCCCCAGCATTTT
CDR3: CASSLLGREGQPQHF

size: NA
V: TRBV11-3
D: TRBD2
J: TRBJ2-3
DNA: TGTGCCAGCAGCTCCGAAACTAGCGGGAGTACAGATACGCAGTATTTT
CDR3: CASSSETSGSTDTQYF

size: NA
V: TRBV19
D: NA
J: TRBJ2-2
DNA: TGTGCCAGTAGTATATGGGGCAAGTCCACCGGGGAGCTGTTTTTT
CDR3: CASSIWGKSTGELFF

size: once
V: TRBV6-1
D: NA
J: TRBJ1-6
DNA: TGTGCCAGCAGTGAAAGGGGTTGGCCCCTCCACTTT
CDR3: CASSERGWPLHF

size: NA
V: TRBV15
D: NA
J: TRBJ1-1
DNA: TGTGCCACCAGCCGACAGCAGAACACTGAAGCTTTCTTT
CDR3: CATSRQQNTEAFF

size: many
V: TRBV5-5
D: TRBD1
J: TRBJ1-2
DNA: TGTGCCAGCAGCTTGGAGGACAGGGGGAGAGGCTACACCTTC
CDR3: CASSLEDRGRGYTF

size: NA
V: TRBV11-3
D: TRBD1
J: TRBJ1-1
DNA: TGTGCCAGCAGCTTAGGACAGGGTAGGGGCAGCACTGAAGCTTTCTTT
CDR3: CASSLGQGRGSTEAFF

size: once
V: TRBV3-1/TRBV3-2
D: TRBD1
J: TRBJ1-5
DNA: TGTGCCAGCAGCCAAGATTACTACAGGGGTCAGCCCCAGCATTTT
CDR3: CASSQDYYRGQPQHF

size: NA
V: TRBV5-1
D: NA
J: TRBJ1-1
DNA: TGCGCCAGCAGCTTGGGAGAAGCCACTGAAGCTTTCTTT
CDR3: CASSLGEATEAFF

size: NA
V: TRBV11-2
D: TRBD2
J: TRBJ2-2
DNA: TGTGCCAGCAGCTTAATGGGGAGGGGTCAAGGGGAGCTGTTTTTT
CDR3: CASSLMGRGQGELFF

size: few
V: TRBV7-3
D: TRBD2
J: TRBJ2-1
DNA: TGTGCCAGCAGCTTATCCCTACTAGCGGGAGCTTCGGATGAGCAGTTCTTC
CDR3: CASSLSLLAGASDEQFF

size: NA
V: TRBV4-2
D: TRBD1
J: TRBJ2-2
DNA: TGTGCCAGCAGCCAAGAGGGGACAGGGGGTCGTAGGGAGCTGTTTTTT
CDR3: CASSQEGTGGRRELFF

size: many
V: TRBV11-3
D: NA
J: TRBJ2-1
DNA: TGTGCCAGCAGCTTAGTAGGTGGGGCCCACGATTACAATGAGCAGTTCTTC
CDR3: CASSLVGGAHDYNEQFF

size: NA
V: TRBV30
D: NA
J: TRBJ1-2
DNA: TGTGCCTGGATTACAGCTACCTATGGCTACACCTTC
CDR3: CAWITATYGYTF

size: once
V: TRBV9
D: TRBD1
J: TRBJ2-5
DNA: TGTGCCAGCAGCTTTGGACAGGCCCAAGAGACCCAGTACTTC
CDR3: CASSFGQAQETQYF

size: NA
V: TRBV4-2
D: NA
J: TRBJ2-5
DNA: TGTGCCAGCAGCCAAGGGGCTTCGGAGACCCAGTACTTC
CDR3: CASSQGASETQYF

size: NA
V: TRBV2
D: NA
J: TRBJ1-2
DNA: TGTGCCAGCCGTCAAACGTGGGCCGCGGGAGGAGGAGGCTACACCTTC
CDR3: CASRQTWAAGGGGYTF

size: NA
V: TRBV15
D: NA
J: TRBJ2-3
DNA: TGTGCCATCTCGAGGGATACAGATACGCAGTATTTT
CDR3: CAISRDTDTQYF

size: NA
V: TRBV24-1
D: NA
J: TRBJ2-1
DNA: TGTGCCACCAGTGAGCCGGGAGTCCCCCAGTTCTTC
CDR3: CATSEPGVPQFF

size: NA
V: TRBV7-3
D: TRBD2
J: TRBJ2-1
DNA: TGTGCCAGCAGCTTAACGTTAAGCGGCCCAACAGCTAGCGGGAGGTCCCCGGGTGAGCAGTTCTTC
CDR3: CASSLTLSGPTASGRSPGEQFF

size: once
V: TRBV30
D: NA
J: TRBJ2-1
DNA: TGTGCCTGGAGGGGCGTGCTCAGTGAGCAGTTCTTC
CDR3: CAWRGVLSEQFF

size: NA
V: TRBV5-1
D: NA
J: TRBJ1-2
DNA: TGCGCCAGCAGCTTGGTTGAGGGATTGGAAGGCTACACCTTC
CDR3: CASSLVEGLEGYTF

size: NA
V: TRBV15
D: NA
J: TRBJ1-3
DNA: TGTGCCACCAGCAGAGGGGCAGGGGCTAACTCTGGAAACACCATATATTTT
CDR3: CATSRGAGANSGNTIYF

size: NA
V: TRBV18
D: NA
J: TRBJ1-2
DNA: TGTGCCAGCTCACCATCTCCGGACCAGGGTCCTGGCTACACCTTC
CDR3: CASSPSPDQGPGYTF

size: NA
V: TRBV5-6
D: NA
J: TRBJ2-3
DNA: TGTGCCAGCAGCTTGTGGATAGCGGTCACAGATACGCAGTATTTT
CDR3: CASSLWIAVTDTQYF

size: NA
V: TRBV29-1
D: TRBD1
J: TRBJ1-2
DNA: TGCAGCGTCCGGACAGGGGACGGCTACACCTTC
CDR3: CSVRTGDGYTF

size: few
V: TRBV7-9
D: TRBD2
J: TRBJ2-7
DNA: TGTGCCAGCAGCCCAGGCGGCCCAGCGGGAGTGCGGGAGCAGTACTTC
CDR3: CASSPGGPAGVREQYF

size: NA
V: TRBV27
D: TRBD1
J: TRBJ1-1
DNA: TGTGCCAGCAGTTTAGCAGGGGGCATGGGTGGTGAAGCTTTCTTT
CDR3: CASSLAGGMGGEAFF

size: NA
V: TRBV29-1
D: NA
J: TRBJ1-2
DNA: TGCAGCGTTGGAGGCCTGCTCTATGGCTACACCTTC
CDR3: CSVGGLLYGYTF

size: NA
V: TRBV3-1/TRBV3-2
D: NA
J: TRBJ2-1
DNA: TGTGCCAGCAGCCAAGAGCCCCGCCGACAGATCAATGAGCAGTTCTTC
CDR3: CASSQEPRRQINEQFF

size: once
V: TRBV18
D: TRBD1
J: TRBJ2-3
DNA: TGTGCCAGCTCGCCGGGACAGGGGATTGGTACGCAGTATTTT
CDR3: CASSPGQGIGTQYF

size: NA
V: TRBV5-5
D: NA
J: TRBJ1-2
DNA: TGTGCCAGCAGCTTCACCGGGAAAGCTAACTATGGCTACACCTTC
CDR3: CASSFTGKANYGYTF

size: NA
V: TRBV7-2
D: NA
J: TRBJ2-7
DNA: TGTGCCAGCAGCTCCGGGACACACAGCTACGAGCAGTACTTC
CDR3: CASSSGTHSYEQYF

size: once
V: TRBV28
D: TRBD2
J: TRBJ2-7
DNA: TGTGCCAGCAGCCTTCCCCTAGCGGGAGTGGACTTC
CDR3: CASSLPLAGVDF

size: NA
V: TRBV27
D: NA
J: TRBJ1-6
DNA: TGTGCCAGCAGCCGAGTGATGCACAATTCACCCCTCCACTTT
CDR3: CASSRVMHNSPLHF

size: NA
V: TRBV2
D: TRBD1
J: TRBJ1-4
DNA: TGTGCCAGCAGCGCTACAGGGGCGCGGGAAAAACTGTTTTTT
CDR3: CASSATGAREKLFF

size: NA
V: TRBV28
D: TRBD1
J: TRBJ1-5
DNA: TGTGCCAGCAGTTTATCGTTCGCAGGGGGCCGCAATCAGCCCCAGCATTTT
CDR3: CASSLSFAGGRNQPQHF

size: NA
V: TRBV5-1
D: TRBD2
J: TRBJ2-1
DNA: TGCGCCAGCAGCTTGTCCGGACTAGCGGGAGGTGACAATGAGCAGTTCTTC
CDR3: CASSLSGLAGGDNEQFF

size: once
V: TRBV2
D: NA
J: TRBJ1-2
DNA: TGTGCCAGCAGTGCAGGGATCCTCGACTATGGCTACACCTTC
CDR3: CASSAGILDYGYTF

size: few
V: TRBV7-9
D: NA
J: TRBJ1-2
DNA: TGTGCCAGCTCGGACAGAGCCCATAACTATGGCTACACCTTC
CDR3: CASSDRAHNYGYTF

size: once
V: TRBV12-3/TRBV12-4
D: TRBD1
J: TRBJ1-1
DNA: TGTGCCAGCAGTTTACATACAGGGGTAGCTTTCTTT
CDR3: CASSLHTGVAFF

size: NA
V: TRBV7-3
D: NA
J: TRBJ2-1
DNA: TGTGCCAGCAGCTTACGAGCGGCAAGCTCCTACAATGAGCAGTTCTTC
CDR3: CASSLRAASSYNEQFF

size: NA
V: TRBV10-1
D: TRBD2
J: TRBJ2-1
DNA: TGCGCCAGCAGTGAACATAGCGGGAGCCCAGGGAGTGATGAGCAGTTCTTC
CDR3: CASSEHSGSPGSDEQFF